Below, 21 T cell receptor beta chains from the same sample are listed, as sequenced in a study of tumor and adjacent non-tumor tissue in lung cancer. RNA was extracted from bulk tissue without any cell sorting. A modified ARM-PCR protocol with three rounds of nested PCR amplified TCRbeta. MiXCR, applied by TCRdb to the multiplex PCR reads, yields one record per CDR3 protein. Of about 200,000 distinct CDR3 sequences in the sample, 60% to 75% were seen once. The specimen sequenced was lung tumor tissue. These receptors were collected from a man aged 55 to 70 with non-small cell lung cancer.

The chain carries TRBV29-1 and TRBJ2-3; D may be TRBD2 (6 bases). The germline CDR1 and CDR2 sequences are SQVTM and ANQGSEA. The germline V and J ends were trimmed by 2 bases and 2 bases, with 14 bases remaining between them. The CDR3 spans 15 residues. The CDR3 here is CSVELGGVNTDTQYF. DNA of the CDR3: TGCAGCGTTGAACTCGGCGGGGTTAACACAGATACGCAGTATTTT.

Notes on this clonotype: A read error may account for a junction end that differs from germline. The rearrangement links TRBV10-1 to TRBJ1-2; D is unresolved. The CDR3 contains 15 residues. Germline V gene data show CDR1 as WNHNN and CDR2 as SYGVQD (reference sequence). This CDR3 reads CAGSESPSTTYGYTF. In DNA form, the CDR3 reads TGCGCCGGCAGTGAGTCCCCTTCAACTACCTATGGCTACACCTTC.

Comment on this clonotype: The CDR3 does not close with the conserved phenylalanine or tryptophan, likely indicating a read error. This chain links TRBV29-1 with TRBJ2-2, with D unclear. The CDR3 has 15 amino acids. Germline CDR1 reads SQVTM; CDR2 reads ANQGSEA. The CDR3: CSVGLTWINTGELFS. CDR3 DNA sequence: TGCAGCGTTGGCCTGACATGGATTAACACAGGGGAGCTGTTTTCT.

This clonotype appeared many times. The CDR3 is CASSQETSPGQETQYF. The DNA of the CDR3 is TGTGCCAGCAGCCAAGAAACTTCACCTGGCCAAGAGACCCAGTACTTC. The V call is TRBV4-2, the J call TRBJ2-5; the D is unclear. Germline CDR1 LGHNA, CDR2 YNFKEQ. The CDR3 loop spans 16 amino acids. Trimming pared 0 bases from V and 1 base from J, leaving 12 bases between.

A remark on this clonotype: The germline gene is not matched at one end of the junction; a read error may be the cause. The rearrangement links TRBV11-2 to TRBJ1-6, with a tentative D call TRBD1 (6 bases). There are 15 residues in the CDR3. The V gene's germline CDR1 is SGHAT and CDR2 FQNNGV. This chain's CDR3 is CASILGGDNNSPLYF. In nucleotides, the CDR3 is TGTGCCAGCATCTTAGGAGGGGACAATAATTCACCCCTATACTTT.

In this sample, this clonotype turned up many times. V and J are TRBV20-1 and TRBJ2-1, with D perhaps given as TRBD1 or TRBD2 (6 bases each). CDR1 and CDR2 (germline): DFQATT, SNEGSKA (reference sequence). The CDR3 contains 14 residues. The V and J ends lost 3 bases and 6 bases respectively, with 15 bases between them. CDR3 DNA: TGCAGTGCTAGTGGGGGGCCCCTTCCCAATGAGCAGTTCTTC. Translation: CSASGGPLPNEQFF.

V gene TRBV6-5 combines with J gene TRBJ1-2; D is ambiguous. The germline V gene encodes CDR1 MNHEY and CDR2 SVGAGI. This CDR3 spans 14 amino acids. Trimming removed 10 bases at V and 6 bases at J, with 21 bases between. CDR3 sequence reads: CANSSRAGRDGYTF. The CDR3 DNA reads as TGTGCCAACAGCTCGCGGGCAGGAAGAGATGGCTACACCTTC.

In regard to this clonotype: A read error may explain this, as a much larger clone is one base away. V is TRBV4-3 and J is TRBJ2-1, with a weak D call TRBD2 (6 bases). Trimming took 0 bases from V and 8 from J, leaving 23 bases between them. Germline loops: CDR1 LGHNA, CDR2 YSLEER. The CDR3 totals 18 residues. In DNA form, the CDR3 reads TGCGCCAGCAGCCAAGATCCGAGCGGGCTAGGAGTTGTCTATGAGCAGTTCTTC. It specifies CASSQDPSGLGVVYEQFF.

This clonotype is labeled as medium-sized. This CDR3 reads CASSFPRGKLFF. The CDR3 DNA reads TGTGCCAGCAGTTTCCCCAGAGGAAAACTGTTTTTT. The rearrangement uses TRBV12-3 or TRBV12-4 and TRBJ1-4; D not resolved. The CDR3 consists of 12 residues. The ends were cut back, 3 bases at V and 10 bases at J, with 9 bases in the middle.

The rearrangement links TRBV20-1 to TRBJ1-1, with a possible D match to TRBD1 (6 bases). Trimming pared 7 bases from V and 5 bases from J, leaving 29 bases between. This CDR3 is 17 amino acids long. Germline CDR1 reads DFQATT; CDR2 reads SNEGSKA (reference sequence). The CDR3 protein is CSVRGILGSGGNTEAFF. The DNA for the CDR3 is TGCAGTGTTAGGGGGATTCTCGGCAGCGGGGGGAATACTGAAGCTTTCTTT.

A remark on this clonotype: A read error is likely, as this CDR3 ends without the conserved phenylalanine or tryptophan. This sequence joins TRBV6-5 and TRBJ1-1, with 10 positions matching TRBD1. Germline-derived CDR1 and CDR2 are MNHEY and SVGAGI. Trimming removed 4 bases from V and 6 bases from J; junction bases left unmatched: 8. The CDR3 loop spans 15 amino acids. Here the CDR3 DNA reads TGTGCCAGCAGTTCCCCCGGGACAGGGGTCCCTGAAGCTTTCTTA. The encoded protein is CASSSPGTGVPEAFL.

A few counts support this clonotype. The chain's CDR3 is CASSSGGGTFAYEQYF. The CDR3 DNA is TGTGCCAGCAGCTCAGGCGGGGGGACCTTTGCCTACGAGCAGTACTTC. The chain links TRBV11-2 to TRBJ2-7; TRBD2 matches at 8 bases. Trimming at V came to 4 bases and at J to 2 bases, leaving 10 bases not matched to a gene. There are 16 residues in the CDR3. CDR1 is SGHAT, CDR2 FQNNGV, per germline.

Concerning this clonotype itself: The junction and the germline gene differ at one end; a read error may be behind it. This chain links TRBV20-1 with TRBJ1-4; maybe TRBD1 (5 bases). The CDR3 contains 13 residues. Germline V lookup: CDR1 DFQATT, CDR2 SNEGSKA (reference sequence). The DNA for the CDR3 is TGTAATGCTGGGGGACCGAAGAATGAAAAACTGTTTTTT. This translates into CNAGGPKNEKLFF.

To note about this clonotype: A much larger clone sits a single nucleotide away, making a read error possible. This chain joins TRBV29-1 and TRBJ1-1, with D unresolved. This CDR3 spans 10 amino acids. V lost 8 bases and J lost 1, with 5 bases in between. Germline loops: CDR1 SQVTM, CDR2 ANQGSEA. The DNA for the CDR3 is TGCAGCCCGGGGAACACTGAAGCTTTCTTT. This codes for CSPGNTEAFF.

In regard to this clonotype: A read error may account for a junction end that differs from germline. The chain joins TRBV6-5 to TRBJ1-1; D may be TRBD1 (5 bases). Germline V gene sequence: CDR1 MNHEY, CDR2 SVGAGI. The CDR3 sequence is 22 residues long. The chain's CDR3 is CASSYSRRPQGWVVPMNTEAYF. The CDR3 nucleotides read TGTGCCAGCAGTTACTCGAGGCGGCCTCAGGGTTGGGTAGTACCTATGAACACTGAAGCTTACTTT.

This chain links TRBV20-1 with TRBJ2-3, with 8 bases that match TRBD2. This CDR3 region has 18 residues. J lost 0 bases, V lost 4 bases, and 15 bases had no gene match. Germline CDR1 is DFQATT and CDR2 is SNEGSKA (reference sequence). The CDR3, as DNA: TGCAGTGCTATCCCCCTTAGCGGGAACCTGCGCAGCACAGATACGCAGTATTTT. It is translated as CSAIPLSGNLRSTDTQYF.

This clonotype was seen only a few times. One junction end disagrees with the germline gene, perhaps due to a read error. The genes are TRBV12-3 or TRBV12-4 and TRBJ2-3; D remains ambiguous. This CDR3 region has 13 residues. The CDR3 loop is CASVGENADTHYF. The CDR3, as DNA: TGTGCCAGCGTTGGAGAGAACGCAGATACGCATTATTTT.

V and J are TRBV19 and TRBJ1-5; D is possibly TRBD1 (5 bases). Trimming pared 5 bases from V and 10 bases from J, leaving 15 bases between. The germline gives CDR1 LNHDA, CDR2 SQIVND (reference sequence). The length of the CDR3 is 13 residues. The chain's CDR3 is CASSPGTGRPQHF. DNA for the CDR3: TGTGCCAGTAGTCCTGGGACCGGGCGACCCCAGCATTTT.

Ten or more counts support this clonotype. The chain recombines TRBV20-1 with TRBJ2-2; 7 nucleotides match TRBD1. The CDR3 sequence is 14 residues long. Germline loops: CDR1 DFQATT, CDR2 SNEGSKA (reference sequence). V gave up 6 bases and J gave up 1 base; unmatched junction bases: 5. The CDR3: CSALRTGNTGELFF. CDR3 bases: TGCAGTGCCCTACGGACAGGGAACACCGGGGAGCTGTTTTTT.

Of note for this clonotype: Given the absence of the conserved phenylalanine or tryptophan at the CDR3 end, a read error is likely. The CDR3 DNA is TGCGCCAGCAGCCACGGGGACGAGCAGTACTGC. This translates into CASSHGDEQYC. The rearrangement links TRBV4-3 to TRBJ2-7; the D gene is possibly TRBD2 (5 bases). The CDR3 is 11 amino acids. Between the trimmed V and J ends, which lost 3 bases and 5 bases, there was a span of 5 bases. The germline CDR1 and CDR2 sequences are LGHNA and YSLEER.

About this clonotype: This could be a read error, since a much larger clone is one nucleotide away. This chain links TRBV4-2 with TRBJ2-2; the D gene could be TRBD1 or TRBD2 (6 bases each). V shed 0 bases and J shed 0 bases, with 14 bases lying between them. This CDR3 has 18 residues. In germline, CDR1 is LGHNA, CDR2 YNFKEQ. CDR3 protein: CASSQDDGGHANTGELFF. CDR3 coding DNA: TGTGCCAGCAGCCAAGACGACGGGGGCCACGCGAACACCGGGGAGCTGTTTTTT.